This passage covers 3 T cell receptor beta chains from one sample sequenced in a study of blood T cell repertoires in COVID-19. TCRdb's table, derived via immunoSEQ multiplex PCR, lists solely in-frame clones and lacks some. This table holds some 120,000 clones, about four fifths found once. The sample comprised peripheral blood. These receptors originate from a man aged 25 to 40 with COVID-19, enrolled during active disease.

V and J are TRBV30 and TRBJ2-7, with 10 bases identical to TRBD1. The CDR3 extends over 14 amino acids. Germline values: CDR1 GTSNPN, CDR2 SVGIG (reference sequence). The ends lost 0 bases at V and 3 bases at J; junction bases unmatched: 2. CDR3 nucleotide sequence: TGTGCCTGGAGTGTACGGACAGGGGGCTACGAGCAGTACTTC. Translated, it gives CAWSVRTGGYEQYF.

The V gene is TRBV29-1, the J gene TRBJ2-3, with 12 bases aligning to TRBD2. Trimming took 7 bases from V and 3 from J; bases not matched to a gene: 8. CDR1 and CDR2 (germline): SQVTM, ANQGSEA. CDR3 length equals 15 residues. This CDR3 reads CSARGTSGPTDTQYF. CDR3 DNA sequence: TGCAGCGCCCGAGGGACTAGCGGGCCTACAGATACGCAGTATTTT.

The chain recombines TRBV9 with TRBJ1-1, with TRBD1 as a possible D gene (6 bases). Germline-derived CDR1 and CDR2 are SGDLS and YYNGEE. The V end was cut by 2 bases, the J end by 5 bases, with 13 bases between. The CDR3 runs to 14 residues. CDR3: CASSVGQRGTEAFF. In DNA form, the CDR3 reads TGTGCCAGCAGCGTGGGACAAAGGGGAACTGAAGCTTTCTTT.